Included here is one T cell receptor beta chain sequence, with context. Its antigen is currently unknown. It was healthy bone marrow donors who served as donors. Germline values: CDR1 GTSNPN, CDR2 SVGIG (reference sequence). This CDR3 spans 15 amino acids. J lost 7 bases, V lost 0 bases, and 8 bases had no gene match. This sample is drawn from a study of cytomegalovirus exposure and HLA in healthy donors. Overall study findings and caveats: Presence/absence analysis assumed near-uniform sequencing depth across donors. Further analysis, carried out later, found HLA-associated TCR beta chains more clonally expanded than equally common other chains.

Researchers ran the PCR with 60 Vbeta and 13 Jbeta primers. Sequenced by immunoSEQ multiplex PCR; TCRdb stores in-frame clones only, minus some. This sample has about 200,000 clones; approximately 86% occur once, and the top ten carry roughly 0.34%. The chain links TRBV30 to TRBJ2-1; 8 nucleotides match TRBD1. This receptor was identified in a woman aged 25 to 39 in good health and CMV-seronegative. The sample comprised PBMCs. The CDR3 nucleotides are TGTGCCTGGAGTGTTGGGACAGGACCACTTAATGAGCAGTTCTTC. It encodes CAWSVGTGPLNEQFF. Using reference TRBV30 and TRBJ2-1 for the parts outside the CDR3, the full variable domain is SQTIHQWPATLVQPVGSPLSLECTVEGTSNPNLYWYRQAAGRGLQLLFYSVGIGQISSEVPQNLSASRPQDRQFILSSKKLLLSDSGFYLCAWSVGTGPLNEQFFGPGTRLTVL.